A selection of T cell receptor beta chains follows, all from one sample in a study of patients and donors after allogeneic stem cell transplantation. TCRdb itself ran the RT-PCR reads through MiXCR, one entry per CDR3 protein. The sample holds approximately 98,000 distinct CDR3 sequences, roughly 35% seen once. The sample consisted of blood, either unsorted or a sorted T cell fraction (not recorded which). All receptors come from a human donor who was either an allogeneic HSCT recipient or a stem cell or donor lymphocyte infusion donor (not recorded which). It is not recorded whose cells these are; they may come from a transplant donor. The CDR3 runs from the conserved cysteine through the conserved F or W. Fields, in order: J gene, V gene, clone size, D gene, CDR3 DNA, CDR3 protein. D genes are given only for firm matches. Clone size appears in some rows only: once, few, many, or a class for an expanded clone.

>TRBJ1-1|TRBV7-2|few|.
TGTGCCAGCAGCTTCATGGGAAACACTGAAGCTTTCTTT
CASSFMGNTEAFF
>TRBJ1-5|TRBV28|few|.
TGTGCCAGCAGTTTAGTACCCAGCAATCAGCCCCAGCATTTT
CASSLVPSNQPQHF
>TRBJ1-6|TRBV10-3|few|TRBD1
TGTGCCATCACGGGACAGTCCAATTCACCCCTCCACTTT
CAITGQSNSPLHF
>TRBJ2-1|TRBV20-1|once|TRBD2
TGCAGTGCCACTGGACTAGGTAGTGAGCAGTTCTTC
CSATGLGSEQFF
>TRBJ1-1|TRBV12-3/TRBV12-4|.|.
TGTGCCAGCAGTCTTGGAGGACAAGGAGACACTGAAGCTTTCTTT
CASSLGGQGDTEAFF
>TRBJ1-1|TRBV12-3/TRBV12-4|.|.
TGTGCCAGCAGTTTAGTTGTGGGGCTCACTGAAGCTTTCTTT
CASSLVVGLTEAFF
>TRBJ1-1|TRBV12-3/TRBV12-4|.|.
TGTGCCAGCACAGTTTCCGGGGAGAACACTGAAGCTTTCTTT
CASTVSGENTEAFF
>TRBJ2-5|TRBV6-6|.|.
TGTGCCAGCAGATATGGACAGAAAGAGACCCAGTACTTC
CASRYGQKETQYF
>TRBJ1-1|TRBV7-9|few|.
TGTGCCAGCACCGAAGACGGTTGGAACACTGAAGCTTTCTTT
CASTEDGWNTEAFF
>TRBJ2-4|TRBV7-8|.|.
TGTGCCAGCAGCTTGACTCATAACATTCAGTACTTC
CASSLTHNIQYF
>TRBJ2-3|TRBV12-3/TRBV12-4|few|.
TGTGCCAGCAGTTCGCGTGGCGGGCCACACCCAGATACGCAGTATTTT
CASSSRGGPHPDTQYF
>TRBJ2-2|TRBV7-2|.|.
TGTGCCAGCAGTGCAAAATCCACCGGGGAGCTGTTTTTT
CASSAKSTGELFF
>TRBJ2-5|TRBV5-1|once|.
TGCGCCAGCAGCAAGGGAGGCCCCCAAGAGACCCAGTACTTC
CASSKGGPQETQYF
>TRBJ1-1|TRBV18|.|.
TGTGCCAGCTCACCGGGGTCAGGGGCGCCCACTGAAGCTTTCTTT
CASSPGSGAPTEAFF
>TRBJ2-1|TRBV29-1|.|.
TGCAGCGTTGGTGGCTGGGGCGATGAGCAGTTCTTC
CSVGGWGDEQFF
>TRBJ1-6|TRBV2|.|.
TGTGCCAGCAGTGACCAGACAAGGAATTCACCCCTCCACTTT
CASSDQTRNSPLHF
>TRBJ2-3|TRBV28|.|.
TGTGCCAGCAGCCCGGCGACACCGGTAGTAGAAACGCAGTATTTT
CASSPATPVVETQYF
>TRBJ1-4|TRBV10-3|.|.
TGTGCCATCAGTGAGCCTCGGGCAACTAATGAAAAACTGTTTTTT
CAISEPRATNEKLFF
>TRBJ2-2|TRBV27|.|TRBD2
TGTGCCAGCAGGGTGGGACTAGCGGGAGTGGCCGGGGAGCTGTTTTTT
CASRVGLAGVAGELFF
>TRBJ2-1|TRBV12-3/TRBV12-4|.|.
TGTGCCAGCAGTTTAGGGCAAGTCTACAATGAGCAGTTCTTC
CASSLGQVYNEQFF
>TRBJ2-7|TRBV7-6|once|.
TGTGCCAGCAGCTTAACGGGACGCTATCCTGTCGAGCAGTACTTC
CASSLTGRYPVEQYF
>TRBJ2-5|TRBV7-9|.|.
TGTGCCAGCAGCTTATCTTGGAGGGAGACCCAGTACTTC
CASSLSWRETQYF
>TRBJ1-1|TRBV20-1|few|TRBD1
TGCAGTGCTAGAGATCTGGACAGGGAAGCTTTCTTT
CSARDLDREAFF
>TRBJ2-5|TRBV3-1|.|.
TGTGCCAGCAGCAAGTTGGAGACCCAGTACTTC
CASSKLETQYF
>TRBJ1-1|TRBV11-3|.|.
TGTGCCAGCAGCCAACAGGTGATGAACACTGAAGCTTTCTTT
CASSQQVMNTEAFF
>TRBJ1-1|TRBV10-3|few|.
TGTGCCATCAGTGAGCGAGGTACTACTGAAGCTTTCTTT
CAISERGTTEAFF
>TRBJ2-7|TRBV29-1|.|TRBD1
TGCAGCGCCAGGGACAGGGGTAGGGACGAGCAGTACTTC
CSARDRGRDEQYF
>TRBJ1-1|TRBV6-5|many|.
TGTGCCAGCACCAGAATGACAGACAGGAAGGCTTTCTTT
CASTRMTDRKAFF
>TRBJ2-7|TRBV4-3|.|TRBD1
TGCGCCAGCAGCCAAGGCCCCGGACAGGGGGCTTACGAGCAGTACTTC
CASSQGPGQGAYEQYF
>TRBJ1-5|TRBV6-5|few|.
TGTGCCAGCAGCCCGTTTGGGATCAAGCAGCCCCAGCATTTT
CASSPFGIKQPQHF
>TRBJ2-7|TRBV28|.|TRBD1
TGTGCCAGCAGTCTGTCCTCCAGGGGGCGACGCTCCTACGAGCAGTACTTC
CASSLSSRGRRSYEQYF
>TRBJ1-2|TRBV5-1|once|.
TGCGCCAGCAGCTTGACAGCAGGGCTCTATGGCTACACCTTC
CASSLTAGLYGYTF
>TRBJ1-5|TRBV28|.|.
TGTGCCAGCAGTAAATACAGGCGCAATCAGCCCCAGCATTTT
CASSKYRRNQPQHF
>TRBJ1-1|TRBV6-2/TRBV6-3|.|TRBD1
TGTGCCAGCAGTCATTATCCGACAGGGAAGGTAGAAGCTTTCTTT
CASSHYPTGKVEAFF
>TRBJ2-5|TRBV6-5|.|.
TGTGCCAGCAGTCGAGGGGGTACCCAAGAGACCCAGTACTTC
CASSRGGTQETQYF
>TRBJ1-3|TRBV6-6|.|TRBD1
TGTGCCAGCAGTTACCAGGACAGGGAAGGTGGAAACACCATATATTTT
CASSYQDREGGNTIYF
>TRBJ1-2|TRBV12-3/TRBV12-4|few|TRBD1
TGTGCCAGCAGTTTCAGGGGGAGGAATGGCTACACCTTC
CASSFRGRNGYTF
>TRBJ1-4|TRBV15|.|.
TGTGCCACCAGCAGAAACAGGGTTTGGGAAAAACTGTTTTTT
CATSRNRVWEKLFF
>TRBJ1-2|TRBV12-3/TRBV12-4|few|.
TGTGCCAGCAGTCCCCCAACAGGGCCCCCGACGCGTTCTGGCTACACCTTC
CASSPPTGPPTRSGYTF
>TRBJ2-7|TRBV2|.|.
TGTGCCAGCTCCACACCGGGACTCGCTAATGCCTACGAGCAGTACTTC
CASSTPGLANAYEQYF
>TRBJ2-1|TRBV13|.|TRBD2
TGTGCCAGCAGCTTATGGGGGACTAGCGGTTTCAATCGAAGGGTTTACAATGAGCAGTTCTTC
CASSLWGTSGFNRRVYNEQFF